Following are 29 T cell receptor beta chains from one sample sequenced in a study of T cell responses to AZD1222 COVID-19 vaccine (dated by TCRdb to about 2021). Sample time point, as interpreted from the label and publication: baseline before first vaccination. The protocol used for the library was the immunoSEQ multiplex PCR assay. Sourced from immuneACCESS, this table was stored by TCRdb with only in-frame sequences that have V and J called. A share of the clones is absent; for the studies checked, an unresolved V gene accounts for under half, and the remainder has no known explanation. This sample is represented by about 120,000 clones; approximately 90% of them were singletons. 6.9% of the sample comes from the top ten. The sample in question was peripheral blood, obtained on day 0 of AZD1222 vaccination. These receptors were collected from an adult in good health.

The chain joins TRBV6-2 or TRBV6-3 to TRBJ1-2; maybe TRBD1 (5 bases). There are 18 residues in the CDR3. In germline, CDR1 is MNHEY, CDR2 SVGEGT. Trimming removed 6 bases at V and 0 bases at J, with 23 bases between. The CDR3, as DNA: TGTGCCAGCAGCCCTACCGGGACCCCCGGTGCAGCTAACTATGGCTACACCTTC. It yields the protein CASSPTGTPGAANYGYTF.

This rearrangement joins TRBV5-1 to TRBJ2-1; 10 bases line up with TRBD2. The CDR3 sequence is 15 residues long. The trim removed 4 bases at V and 9 bases at J, leaving 10 bases unmatched. The V gene's germline CDR1 is SGHRS and CDR2 YFSETQ. The CDR3 DNA reads as TGCGCCAGCAGCAAGGCGGCTAGCGGGGGAGGTGAGCAGTTCTTC. It is translated as CASSKAASGGGEQFF.

The chain uses TRBV30 and TRBJ1-5; D not resolved. The germline gives CDR1 GTSNPN, CDR2 SVGIG (reference sequence). The CDR3 sequence is 14 residues long. V was cut by 2 bases and J by 0 bases, with 8 bases left in between. The CDR3 DNA reads as TGTGCCTGGAGTTCGGTTAATAGCAATCAGCCCCAGCATTTT. It encodes CAWSSVNSNQPQHF.

The chain uses TRBV6-2 or TRBV6-3 and TRBJ2-2; TRBD1 is a possible D gene (6 bases). This CDR3 has 17 amino acids. Germline CDR1 is MNHEY and CDR2 is SVGEGT. Deletions cut 0 bases from V and 1 base from J, with 12 bases between. The CDR3 sequence: CASSYSGTPLNTGELFF. DNA of the CDR3: TGTGCCAGCAGTTACTCGGGGACACCCTTGAACACCGGGGAGCTGTTTTTT.

This clone was observed a handful of times. This chain joins TRBV6-5 and TRBJ1-1, with unresolved D. CDR3 length equals 13 residues. Trimming shortened V by 4 bases and J by 0 bases, and 6 bases separated the two germline ends. Germline V gene lookup returns CDR1 MNHEY and CDR2 SVGAGI. The chain's CDR3 is CASSLVVNTEAFF. In DNA form, the CDR3 reads TGTGCCAGCAGTTTAGTAGTGAACACTGAAGCTTTCTTT.

Concerning this clone itself: A much more abundant neighbour one base away suggests this may be a read error. This sample includes further DNA sequences coding for the same CDR3. The chain has TRBV27 and TRBJ2-1; no reliable D call. CDR1 and CDR2 from the germline V gene are MNHEY and SMNVEV (reference sequence). V shed 3 bases and J shed 0 bases, with 6 bases lying between them. This CDR3 is 14 amino acids long. As DNA, the CDR3 is TGTGCCAGCAGTTTGGGCGGCTCCTACAATGAGCAGTTCTTC. Translated, it gives CASSLGGSYNEQFF.

The chain is built from TRBV29-1 and TRBJ2-3; the match to TRBD1 covers 7 bases. From germline, CDR1 is SQVTM and CDR2 ANQGSEA. The V segment lost 6 bases and the J segment 4 bases; nucleotides outside the gene matches: 7. The CDR3 spans 13 residues. Written as DNA, the CDR3 is TGCAGCGTCGCCATGACAGGGCCAGATACGCAGTATTTT. Amino acid sequence: CSVAMTGPDTQYF.

The chain joins TRBV6-4 to TRBJ2-6; a weak D match, TRBD1 (5 bases). V dropped 2 bases and J dropped 4 bases, with 9 bases sitting between them. CDR3 size: 15 residues. CDR1 is MRHNA, CDR2 SNTAGT, per germline. Written as DNA, the CDR3 is TGTGCCAGCAGTGACGCCAAGGGGGGGGCCAACGTCCTGACTTTC. Its protein product is CASSDAKGGANVLTF.

This rearrangement joins TRBV5-1 to TRBJ1-4; D perhaps matches TRBD1 (6 bases). Germline CDR1 and CDR2: SGHRS and YFSETQ. Trimming cost V 2 bases and J 7 bases, with 18 bases left between them. The CDR3 is made up of 16 amino acids. In nucleotides, the CDR3 is TGCGCCAGCAGCTTTTACCTACCAGGGGCTAGTGAAAAACTGTTTTTT. This gives the protein CASSFYLPGASEKLFF. The whole variable domain, filled in from reference TRBV5-1 and TRBJ1-4, reads KAGVTQTPRYLIKTRGQQVTLSCSPISGHRSVSWYQQTPGQGLQFLFEYFSETQRNKGNFPGRFSGRQFSNSRSEMNVSTLELGDSALYLCASSFYLPGASEKLFFGSGTQLSVL.

The chain is built from TRBV5-1 and TRBJ1-4, with no clear D. Germline V gene data show CDR1 as SGHRS and CDR2 as YFSETQ. The germline V and J ends were trimmed by 2 bases and 4 bases, with 3 bases remaining between them. CDR3 length equals 12 residues. CDR3: CASSLHNEKLFF. CDR3 bases: TGCGCCAGCAGCTTACATAATGAAAAACTGTTTTTT.

The chain links TRBV6-5 to TRBJ1-2; tentatively, D is TRBD1 (6 bases). The CDR3 sequence is 12 residues long. V dropped 4 bases and J dropped 8 bases, with 11 bases sitting between them. Looked up from germline, CDR1 is MNHEY and CDR2 is SVGAGI. The CDR3 loop reads CASSSQGQGYTF. The DNA of the CDR3 is TGTGCCAGCAGTTCCCAGGGGCAGGGCTACACCTTC.

V gene TRBV6-2 or TRBV6-3 combines with J gene TRBJ2-7; no definite D call. CDR3 size: 11 residues. Germline V gene lookup returns CDR1 MNHEY and CDR2 SVGEGT. The V end was cut by 5 bases, the J end by 3 bases, with 5 bases between. The CDR3 protein is CASSDRYEQYF. CDR3 bases: TGTGCCAGCAGTGACCGCTACGAGCAGTACTTC.

V gene TRBV7-9 combines with J gene TRBJ2-7, with no clear D. Germline CDR1 reads SEHNR; CDR2 reads FQNEAQ (reference sequence). Trimming shortened V by 5 bases and J by 2 bases, and 16 bases separated the two germline ends. The CDR3 is 15 residues long. The CDR3 spells CASSPAASITYEQYF. In nucleotides, the CDR3 is TGTGCCAGCAGCCCGGCGGCCAGTATAACCTACGAGCAGTACTTC.

This rearrangement joins TRBV29-1 to TRBJ1-4, with D possibly being TRBD1 (5 bases). The germline V and J ends were trimmed by 0 bases and 10 bases, with 15 bases remaining between them. In germline, CDR1 is SQVTM, CDR2 ANQGSEA. The CDR3 is 14 amino acids. CDR3 nucleotide sequence: TGCAGCGTTGAAGACGGGACCGCCGGGGGAAAACTGTTTTTT. Its translation is CSVEDGTAGGKLFF.

V usage is TRBV12-5 and J usage is TRBJ1-1; D is perhaps TRBD1 (5 bases). CDR3 size: 13 residues. Trimming left V 6 bases short and J 4 bases short, with 12 bases between. Germline lookup yields CDR1 LGHNT and CDR2 FRNRAP. CDR3 protein: CASGVQGITEAFF. The CDR3 DNA is TGTGCTAGTGGAGTTCAGGGAATCACTGAAGCTTTCTTT.

The chain employs TRBV20-1 and TRBJ1-2; TRBD1 aligns across 7 bases. Germline V gene sequence: CDR1 DFQATT, CDR2 SNEGSKA (reference sequence). V trimming: 3 bases; J trimming: 7 bases; junction bases outside the gene matches: 11. The CDR3 is 14 residues long. CDR3 loop: CSASQGVSYSGYTF. The CDR3 DNA follows: TGCAGTGCTAGTCAGGGGGTGTCTTACTCTGGCTACACCTTC.

The V gene is TRBV24-1, the J gene TRBJ2-2; D is unclear. Trimming cost V 4 bases and J 4 bases, with 9 bases left between them. The CDR3 has 14 residues. Germline loops: CDR1 KGHDR, CDR2 SFDVKD. The CDR3 DNA reads TGTGCCACCAGTGACCCCGGAACCACCGGGGAGCTGTTTTTT. Its protein is CATSDPGTTGELFF.

The chain carries TRBV4-3 and TRBJ1-1; perhaps TRBD1 as D (5 bases). V was cut by 4 bases and J by 1 base, with 16 bases left in between. The CDR3 covers 16 residues. Germline CDR1 is LGHNA and CDR2 is YSLEER. CDR3 residues: CASSPAGGYGNTEAFF. CDR3 in DNA: TGCGCCAGCAGCCCGGCGGGGGGGTACGGGAACACTGAAGCTTTCTTT.

There are a few counts of this clone. CDR3 sequence: CASSEDLAATDTQYF. The DNA for the CDR3 is TGTGCCAGCAGCGAGGATCTAGCGGCCACAGATACGCAGTATTTT. The J gene is TRBJ2-3, the V gene TRBV6-4; 7 bases align to TRBD2. CDR3 length: 15 residues. The V segment lost 6 bases and the J segment 2 bases; nucleotides outside the gene matches: 8. The germline gives CDR1 MRHNA, CDR2 SNTAGT.

The chain links TRBV5-5 to TRBJ1-5; D gene unclear. V lost 0 bases to trimming and J lost 1 base, with 14 bases between them. Germline CDR1 SGHKS, CDR2 YYEKEE (reference sequence). CDR3 length: 17 residues. The CDR3 DNA follows: TGTGCCAGCAGCTTGGTTCCCCGTCCGAACAGCAATCAGCCCCAGCATTTT. Protein product: CASSLVPRPNSNQPQHF.

The chain is built from TRBV6-4 and TRBJ1-6; TRBD1 matches at 7 bases. Germline values: CDR1 MRHNA, CDR2 SNTAGT. Unmatched junction bases numbered 12, after V lost 6 bases and J lost 7 bases. This CDR3 spans 16 amino acids. The CDR3 sequence: CASRAKTGMPNSPLHF. CDR3 bases: TGTGCCAGCAGGGCCAAGACAGGGATGCCAAATTCACCCCTCCACTTT.

The chain employs TRBV9 and TRBJ1-6, with TRBD1 as a possible D gene (6 bases). Germline loops: CDR1 SGDLS, CDR2 YYNGEE. This CDR3 is 15 amino acids long. The V and J ends lost 4 bases and 6 bases respectively, with 14 bases between them. The chain's CDR3 is CASSSRWDTNSPLHF. CDR3 in DNA: TGTGCCAGCAGCTCCCGGTGGGACACTAATTCACCCCTCCACTTT.

This clone was seen once. The chain is built from TRBV19 and TRBJ1-5, with D possibly being TRBD1 (5 bases). The V gene's germline CDR1 is LNHDA and CDR2 SQIVND (reference sequence). V lost 7 bases and J lost 2, with 15 bases in between. CDR3 size: 15 residues. The CDR3 here is CASTVPQGGNQPQHF. CDR3 nucleotides: TGTGCCAGTACGGTCCCCCAGGGTGGCAATCAGCCCCAGCATTTT.

This clone came up once. This rearrangement joins TRBV3-1 (or the pseudogene TRBV3-2) to TRBJ2-2; D is unresolved. Between the trimmed V and J ends, which lost 6 bases and 0 bases, there was a span of 11 bases. The V gene's germline CDR1 is LGHDT and CDR2 YNNKEL (reference sequence). The CDR3 runs 15 residues. The CDR3: CASRGKGPNTGELFF. The CDR3 bases are TGTGCCAGCAGGGGTAAAGGACCGAACACCGGGGAGCTGTTTTTT.

Only a few counts were recorded for this clone. This chain connects TRBV27 to TRBJ2-1; D is unresolved. The CDR3 covers 12 residues. Germline V CDR1 and CDR2: MNHEY, SMNVEV (reference sequence). Trimming took off 2 bases at V and 10 bases at J, with 9 bases between the two ends. As DNA, the CDR3 is TGTGCCAGCAGTTTACCCTTAGGGGAGCAGTTCTTC. Amino acids: CASSLPLGEQFF.

This clone appeared once. This CDR3 is CASSLSQGSYEQYF. The CDR3 bases are TGTGCCAGCAGCTTATCCCAGGGGTCCTACGAGCAGTACTTC. V usage is TRBV11-2 and J usage is TRBJ2-7; D may be TRBD1 (6 bases). The V gene's germline CDR1 is SGHAT and CDR2 FQNNGV. V lost 2 bases and J 1 base, leaving 9 bases between the germline ends. The CDR3 is 14 amino acids.

V usage is TRBV24-1 and J usage is TRBJ1-2; no reliable D call. The V end lost 5 bases, the J end lost 1 base, and 13 bases lay between the germline ends. The germline gives CDR1 KGHDR, CDR2 SFDVKD. This CDR3 contains 15 residues. The CDR3 reads CATSGPGPSNYGYTF. The CDR3 bases are TGTGCCACCAGTGGGCCCGGACCGAGTAACTATGGCTACACCTTC.

This clone has only one observation. The genes are TRBV28 and TRBJ2-7, with TRBD1 as a possible D gene (5 bases). V was shortened by 3 bases and J by 4 bases, with 16 bases between the two germline ends. The germline CDR1 and CDR2 sequences are MDHEN and SYDVKM. The CDR3 has 15 residues. The CDR3 region is CASSFRGGFVYEQYF. The DNA for the CDR3 is TGTGCCAGCAGTTTTAGGGGTGGATTCGTGTACGAGCAGTACTTC.

This clone was picked up many times. The chain joins TRBV6-4 to TRBJ1-6; 7 bases are shared with TRBD1. This CDR3 spans 14 amino acids. Germline trimming cut 6 bases from V and 7 bases from J; bases unmatched to any gene: 6. Per germline, CDR1 MRHNA and CDR2 SNTAGT. The DNA for the CDR3 is TGTGCCAGCAGCTCCGGGACAGAGAATTCACCCCTCCACTTT. Translated: CASSSGTENSPLHF.